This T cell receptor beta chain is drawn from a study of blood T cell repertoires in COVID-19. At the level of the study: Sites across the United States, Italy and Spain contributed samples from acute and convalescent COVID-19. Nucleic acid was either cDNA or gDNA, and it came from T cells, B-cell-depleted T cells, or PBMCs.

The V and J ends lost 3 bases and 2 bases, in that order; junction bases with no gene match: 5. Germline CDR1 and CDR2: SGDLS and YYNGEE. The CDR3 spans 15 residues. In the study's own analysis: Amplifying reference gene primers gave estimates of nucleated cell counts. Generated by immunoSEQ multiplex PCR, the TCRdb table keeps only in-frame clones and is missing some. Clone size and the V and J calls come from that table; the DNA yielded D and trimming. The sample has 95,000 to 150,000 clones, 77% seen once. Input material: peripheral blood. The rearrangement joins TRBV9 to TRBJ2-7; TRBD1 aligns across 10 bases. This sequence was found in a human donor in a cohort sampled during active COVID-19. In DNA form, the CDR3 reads TGTGCCAGCAGCGAAGAAGGACAGGGGGCCTACGAGCAGTACTTC. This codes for CASSEEGQGAYEQYF.